This TCR beta chain was retrieved from a study of T cells in Graves' hyperthyroidism and ophthalmopathy. Study-level results: Also found in blood were most expanded thyroid clonotypes above 0.001. The model identified upcoming ophthalmopathy a median approximately six months ahead of onset.

Aged 18 to 65, the patients had hyperthyroidism that was newly diagnosed and had lasted under 2 months. Amplification targeted TCR beta CDR3 regions from RNA transcripts. Researchers ran a first-round RT-PCR on the TCR CDR3 using the HTBI primer set. In TCRdb, the multiplex PCR reads were re-called with MiXCR into one record per CDR3 protein. The table lists 550,000 to 650,000 distinct CDR3 sequences, approximately 14% of them singletons. This clonotype was detected ten times or more. Its specificity is unknown. The sample taken for sequencing was blood. This TCR was recovered from a woman younger than 45 with Graves' hyperthyroidism that later progressed to Graves' ophthalmopathy.

As DNA, the CDR3 is TGTGCCATCAGTGAGTCCATTGTCCAAGCCCCCGGCTACACCTTC. Translated: CAISESIVQAPGYTF. This sequence joins TRBV10-3 and TRBJ1-2, with no clear D. Per germline, CDR1 ENHRY and CDR2 SYGVKD. V was shortened by 0 bases and J by 8 bases, with 16 bases between the two germline ends. The CDR3 is 15 residues long.